This entry lists 27 T cell receptor beta chains sequenced from one sample in a study of shared clonotypes between healthy human individuals. Terminally differentiated effector memory CD45RA+ cells were excluded from the naive CD8 cells, which were CD45RO-negative and positively selected for CCR7. The repertoire was sequenced with immunoSEQ multiplex PCR; TCRdb's copy has only in-frame clones and lacks some. The sample includes hundreds of thousands of clones, 98% seen only once; the top ten take approximately 0.3%. Material for sequencing was naive CD8+ T cells sorted from blood. Receptors originate from a young man in good health.

This clone came up once. The rearrangement joins TRBV7-9 to TRBJ2-7, with 7 bases identical to TRBD1. Losses at the gene ends were 7 bases for V and 1 base for J; bases not matched to a gene: 16. Germline V gives CDR1 SEHNR, CDR2 FQNEAQ (reference sequence). This CDR3 contains 17 residues. The CDR3 nucleotides read TGTGCCAGCACCCCCCCAGGGCTTTTGACAGGGTCCTACGAGCAGTACTTC. Its protein product is CASTPPGLLTGSYEQYF.

The chain combines TRBV4-1 with TRBJ1-2, with D possibly TRBD1 on 6 matching bases. CDR3 length equals 16 residues. Trimming shortened V by 0 bases and J by 1 base, and 12 bases separated the two germline ends. CDR1 is MGHRA, CDR2 YSYEKL, per germline. CDR3: CASSQERGAGNYGYTF. The CDR3 DNA follows: TGCGCCAGCAGCCAAGAACGGGGGGCAGGTAACTATGGCTACACCTTC.

The V and J genes are TRBV7-9 and TRBJ2-3; TRBD1 agrees at 8 bases. The V gene's germline CDR1 is SEHNR and CDR2 FQNEAQ (reference sequence). There are 16 residues in the CDR3. Germline trimming cut 5 bases from V and 2 bases from J; bases unmatched to any gene: 9. Here the CDR3 reads CASSPGGQGSTDTQYF. CDR3 coding DNA: TGTGCCAGCAGCCCAGGCGGACAGGGTTCCACAGATACGCAGTATTTT.

The chain recombines TRBV10-3 with TRBJ1-2; no clear D. The ends were cut back, 0 bases at V and 5 bases at J, with 10 bases in the middle. The germline V gene has CDR1 ENHRY and CDR2 SYGVKD. This CDR3 has 14 residues. CDR3 coding DNA: TGTGCCATCAGTGAGTCGATAGCGTTGTATGGCTACACCTTC. This codes for CAISESIALYGYTF.

CDR3 loop: CTSSPLATGGNFYEQYF. The CDR3 bases are TGCACCAGCAGCCCGTTAGCGACAGGGGGAAATTTCTACGAGCAGTACTTC. The chain recombines TRBV1 with TRBJ2-7; TRBD1, the D gene given by the table, was not confirmed from the DNA. TRBV1 is reported as a pseudogene. The CDR3 spans 17 residues.

The rearrangement uses TRBV29-1 and TRBJ2-5; D is uncertain. Germline CDR1 reads SQVTM; CDR2 reads ANQGSEA. CDR3 length equals 12 residues. Trimming left V 4 bases short and J 4 bases short, with 10 bases between. CDR3 nucleotides: TGCAGCGTTGTTGATCTTCTAGAGACCCAGTACTTC. The encoded protein is CSVVDLLETQYF.

The rearrangement uses TRBV5-1 and TRBJ1-5; D is unclear. The germline V gene encodes CDR1 SGHRS and CDR2 YFSETQ. The CDR3 totals 13 residues. V was cut by 4 bases and J by 4 bases, with 9 bases left in between. CDR3 coding DNA: TGCGCCAGCAGCGCCGACACGAATCAGCCCCAGCATTTT. This gives the protein CASSADTNQPQHF.

The chain combines TRBV9 with TRBJ2-7; TRBD1 is a possible D gene (7 bases). Deletions cut 3 bases from V and 3 bases from J, with 19 bases between. Germline V lookup: CDR1 SGDLS, CDR2 YYNGEE. This CDR3 region has 16 residues. The CDR3 sequence: CASSAGGGVGYYEQYF. DNA for the CDR3: TGTGCCAGCAGCGCTGGAGGGGGCGTAGGCTACTACGAGCAGTACTTC. Variable domain in full (rest from reference TRBV9 and TRBJ2-7): DSGVTQTPKHLITATGQRVTLRCSPRSGDLSVYWYQQSLDQGLQFLIQYYNGEERAKGNILERFSAQQFPDLHSELNLSSLELGDSALYFCASSAGGGVGYYEQYFGPGTRLTVT.

The chain couples TRBV6-1 to TRBJ2-5, with TRBD2 matching over 8 bases. CDR1 and CDR2 from the germline V gene are MNHNS and SASEGT. This CDR3 region has 13 residues. With 8 bases clipped from V and 5 bases from J, the junction kept 7 bases outside the gene matches. CDR3 region: CASAGIAGETQYF. CDR3 DNA: TGTGCCAGCGCGGGAATAGCGGGGGAGACCCAGTACTTC.

This clone appeared once. The chain carries TRBV27 and TRBJ2-7, with TRBD2 as a possible D gene (5 bases). Germline loops: CDR1 MNHEY, CDR2 SMNVEV (reference sequence). Trimming left V 4 bases short and J 6 bases short, with 13 bases between. This CDR3 region has 13 residues. As DNA, the CDR3 is TGTGCCAGCAGTTACCGGGCTAGCCGCGAGCAGTACTTC. Translating gives CASSYRASREQYF.

V gene TRBV5-1 combines with J gene TRBJ2-7; no clear D gene. CDR1 SGHRS and CDR2 YFSETQ come from the germline V gene. The CDR3 contains 16 residues. V lost 4 bases, J lost 0 bases, and 17 bases lay in between. The CDR3 DNA sequence: TGCGCCAGCAGCCCAGTAGGGTTAGCACCCTCCTACGAGCAGTACTTC. Translated, it gives CASSPVGLAPSYEQYF.

The chain has TRBV9 and TRBJ2-2; TRBD2 matches 7 bases. From germline, CDR1 is SGDLS and CDR2 YYNGEE. V was clipped by 3 bases and J by 1 base; unmatched bases: 9. The CDR3 loop spans 17 amino acids. CDR3 amino acids: CASSEPAGEGNTGELFF. The DNA for the CDR3 is TGTGCCAGCAGCGAGCCTGCTGGGGAGGGGAACACCGGGGAGCTGTTTTTT.

The V call is TRBV27, the J call TRBJ1-5; 8 bases map to TRBD1. V gave up 0 bases and J gave up 15 bases; unmatched junction bases: 10. Germline CDR1 and CDR2: MNHEY and SMNVEV (reference sequence). CDR3 size: 14 residues. CDR3: CASSLSVTGVDWHF. The CDR3 bases are TGTGCCAGCAGTTTATCAGTGACAGGGGTGGATTGGCATTTT.

The chain links TRBV10-3 to TRBJ2-2, with D perhaps assigned TRBD1 or TRBD2 (5 bases each). Germline lookup yields CDR1 ENHRY and CDR2 SYGVKD. This CDR3 contains 16 residues. The V end lost 6 bases, the J end lost 2 bases, and 16 bases lay between the germline ends. The CDR3 region is CAIRVTGTVNTGELFF. CDR3 sequence (DNA): TGTGCCATCAGGGTCACCGGGACGGTAAACACCGGGGAGCTGTTTTTT.

The chain employs TRBV4-1 and TRBJ2-1, with D possibly being TRBD1 (6 bases). This CDR3 contains 16 residues. V lost 3 bases and J lost 10, with 22 bases in between. CDR1 is MGHRA and CDR2 is YSYEKL in the germline V gene. The CDR3 nucleotides read TGCGCCAGCAGCCATTCTGACAGGTTGGCGTTTGGGGAGCAGTTCTTC. Protein: CASSHSDRLAFGEQFF.

This chain uses TRBV29-1 with TRBJ2-5; D is uncertain. Trimming cost V 5 bases and J 4 bases, with 14 bases left between them. CDR3 size: 13 residues. Germline V gene sequence: CDR1 SQVTM, CDR2 ANQGSEA. The CDR3 sequence is CSVYHGILETQYF. The DNA for the CDR3 is TGCAGCGTTTATCATGGAATCTTAGAGACCCAGTACTTC.

In this sample, this clone turned up once. The rearrangement links TRBV27 to TRBJ2-1; D is unresolved. CDR3 length: 13 amino acids. Germline CDR1 is MNHEY and CDR2 is SMNVEV (reference sequence). V was clipped by 4 bases and J by 0 bases, with 4 bases between them. The CDR3 sequence is CASSWGSYNEQFF. CDR3 coding DNA: TGTGCCAGCAGTTGGGGCTCCTACAATGAGCAGTTCTTC.

V and J are TRBV2 and TRBJ2-7, with 10 positions matching TRBD2. V gave up 8 bases and J gave up 4 bases; unmatched junction bases: 8. The germline V gene encodes CDR1 SNHLY and CDR2 FYNNEI. The CDR3 covers 14 residues. The CDR3 loop is CASLAASGSYEQYF. In DNA, the CDR3 is TGTGCCAGCCTGGCGGCTAGCGGGAGTTACGAGCAGTACTTC.

The chain combines TRBV13 with TRBJ2-2, with no clear D. Germline-derived CDR1 and CDR2 are PRHDT and FYEKMQ (reference sequence). The CDR3 extends over 13 amino acids. V was pared by 1 base and J by 7 bases, with 7 bases between. CDR3: CASSLAPNGELFF. In DNA, the CDR3 is TGTGCCAGCAGCTTAGCCCCCAACGGGGAGCTGTTTTTT.

This sequence joins TRBV14 and TRBJ2-2, with 11 bases aligning to TRBD2. The CDR3 contains 16 residues. CDR1 is SGHDN and CDR2 is FVKESK in the germline V gene. J gave up 3 bases and V 4 bases, and 4 bases lay outside the gene matches. DNA for the CDR3: TGTGCCAGCAGCCTGCTAGCGGGAGGTCACACCGGGGAGCTGTTTTTT. Protein: CASSLLAGGHTGELFF.

The chain employs TRBV4-1 and TRBJ2-7; D perhaps matches TRBD2 (5 bases). Germline V gives CDR1 MGHRA, CDR2 YSYEKL. The CDR3 is made up of 15 amino acids. V dropped 0 bases and J dropped 2 bases, with 11 bases sitting between them. This chain's CDR3 is CASSQDRGVPYEQYF. The DNA of the CDR3 is TGCGCCAGCAGCCAAGACCGGGGAGTTCCCTACGAGCAGTACTTC.

This chain uses TRBV4-1 with TRBJ2-7; D gene unclear. The germline V and J ends were trimmed by 0 bases and 6 bases, with 15 bases remaining between them. The CDR3 loop spans 15 amino acids. Germline assignment: CDR1 MGHRA and CDR2 YSYEKL. This chain's CDR3 is CASSQEGMGSLEQYF. As DNA, the CDR3 is TGCGCCAGCAGCCAAGAGGGGATGGGCAGTCTCGAGCAGTACTTC.

To note about this clone: Other DNA sequences from this sample encode an identical CDR3 as well. This rearrangement joins TRBV7-9 to TRBJ2-3, with a possible D match to TRBD1 (5 bases). Germline CDR1 and CDR2: SEHNR and FQNEAQ (reference sequence). The CDR3 runs 16 residues. Trimming took off 0 bases at V and 0 bases at J, with 10 bases between the two ends. As DNA, the CDR3 is TGTGCCAGCAGCTTAGCAGCAGGGCTAAGCACAGATACGCAGTATTTT. Its translation is CASSLAAGLSTDTQYF.

The chain uses TRBV27 and TRBJ2-7; 10 bases fit TRBD2. Germline CDR1 is MNHEY and CDR2 is SMNVEV (reference sequence). The trim removed 5 bases at V and 0 bases at J, leaving 1 base unmatched. The CDR3 is 14 amino acids. The CDR3: CASSIAGGSYEQYF. CDR3 sequence (DNA): TGTGCCAGCAGTATAGCGGGAGGCTCCTACGAGCAGTACTTC.

The genes are TRBV9 and TRBJ2-3; 8 bases agree with TRBD2. Germline-derived CDR1 and CDR2 are SGDLS and YYNGEE. V was pared by 5 bases and J by 2 bases, with 7 bases of the junction left unmatched. This CDR3 is 15 amino acids long. The DNA of the CDR3 is TGTGCCAGCAGTCTTCGGGAGGGCCACACAGATACGCAGTATTTT. This translates into CASSLREGHTDTQYF.

The J gene is TRBJ1-4, the V gene TRBV27; TRBD1 aligns across 8 bases. CDR1 and CDR2 from the germline V gene are MNHEY and SMNVEV (reference sequence). With V trimmed by 5 bases and J by 8 bases, 4 bases remained unmatched. The CDR3 covers 13 residues. The DNA of the CDR3 is TGTGCCAGCAGTGGACAGGGAACAGAAAAACTGTTTTTT. Protein sequence: CASSGQGTEKLFF.

The chain is built from TRBV5-1 and TRBJ2-2, with TRBD1 as a possible D gene (5 bases). The CDR3 length is 14 residues. CDR1 SGHRS and CDR2 YFSETQ come from the germline V gene. Trimming left V 4 bases short and J 2 bases short, with 9 bases between. The CDR3 spells CASSPDTNTGELFF. The DNA for the CDR3 is TGCGCCAGCAGCCCGGACACTAACACCGGGGAGCTGTTTTTT. Full variable domain (missing parts from reference TRBV5-1 and TRBJ2-2): KAGVTQTPRYLIKTRGQQVTLSCSPISGHRSVSWYQQTPGQGLQFLFEYFSETQRNKGNFPGRFSGRQFSNSRSEMNVSTLELGDSALYLCASSPDTNTGELFFGEGSRLTVL.